Below, 32 T cell receptor beta chains from the same sample are listed, as sequenced in a study of beta chain features in type 1 diabetes. The isolated RNA, all of it, was reverse transcribed, so expressed TCRB transcripts were what got sequenced. The data were produced by immunoSEQ multiplex PCR, yet TCRdb's version contains in-frame clones alone and is incomplete. The sample lists 140,000 or so clones, about 9.2% seen once, with roughly 0.7% in the top ten. Sequenced: central memory CD4+ T cells from blood. These receptors were collected from a man aged 18 to 30 in good health.

The V gene is TRBV7-9, the J gene TRBJ2-7; D may be TRBD1 (6 bases). This CDR3 is 13 amino acids long. Per germline, CDR1 SEHNR and CDR2 FQNEAQ (reference sequence). V was pared by 2 bases and J by 5 bases, with 10 bases between. The CDR3 DNA sequence: TGTGCCAGCAGCTTATGGCAGGGGCACGAGCAGTACTTC. The encoded protein is CASSLWQGHEQYF.

The table lists this clone with a few counts. The J gene is TRBJ1-3, the V gene TRBV5-6, with a tentative D call TRBD1 (5 bases). The CDR3 sequence is 15 residues long. CDR1 and CDR2 (germline): SGHDT, YYEEEE. V dropped 4 bases and J dropped 2 bases, with 13 bases sitting between them. CDR3 DNA sequence: TGTGCCAGCAGCCGCGTCGGGGGGACTGGAAACACCATATATTTT. It is translated as CASSRVGGTGNTIYF. Full variable domain (rest looked up from reference TRBV5-6 and TRBJ1-3): DAGVTQSPTHLIKTRGQQVTLRCSPKSGHDTVSWYQQALGQGPQFIFQYYEEEERQRGNFPDRFSGHQFPNYSSELNVNALLLGDSALYLCASSRVGGTGNTIYFGEGSWLTVV.

This clone was counted a few times. The CDR3 loop reads CASSLDRLKGETQYF. The CDR3 nucleotides read TGTGCCAGCAGTCTAGACAGGCTCAAGGGGGAGACCCAGTACTTC. This chain uses TRBV7-9 with TRBJ2-5, with a weak D call TRBD1 (6 bases). This CDR3 contains 15 residues. Germline V gene lookup returns CDR1 SEHNR and CDR2 FQNEAQ (reference sequence). V dropped 6 bases and J dropped 5 bases, with 19 bases sitting between them.

This clone was counted between two and nine times. V is TRBV10-3 and J is TRBJ2-1; 8 bases are shared with TRBD1. The V gene end was trimmed by 4 bases and the J gene end by 9 bases; junction bases not matched to a gene: 11. Germline-derived CDR1 and CDR2 are ENHRY and SYGVKD. The CDR3 loop spans 15 amino acids. CDR3 residues: CAISAQTGDQAEQFF. CDR3 DNA sequence: TGTGCCATCAGTGCACAGACAGGGGATCAAGCTGAGCAGTTCTTC.

The rearrangement joins TRBV7-3 to TRBJ1-6, with TRBD1 matching over 10 bases. This CDR3 has 16 residues. The trim removed 6 bases at V and 7 bases at J, leaving 9 bases unmatched. Per the germline V gene, CDR1 is SGHTA and CDR2 is FQGTGA. In DNA form, the CDR3 reads TGTGCCAGCAGTCAAACTGCGGGACAGGGGAATTCACCCCTCCACTTT. Encoded protein: CASSQTAGQGNSPLHF.

This clone turned up a few times. V usage is TRBV14 and J usage is TRBJ2-2, with D tentatively TRBD1 (5 bases). The V gene's germline CDR1 is SGHDN and CDR2 FVKESK. Trimming removed 0 bases from V and 3 bases from J, with 8 bases in between. CDR3 size: 15 residues. In nucleotides, the CDR3 is TGTGCCAGCAGCCAAGATGGCAGGGACACCGGGGAGCTGTTTTTT. As protein: CASSQDGRDTGELFF. Drawing the rest from reference TRBV14 and TRBJ2-2, the complete variable domain is EAGVTQFPSHSVIEKGQTVTLRCDPISGHDNLYWYRRVMGKEIKFLLHFVKESKQDESGMPNNRFLAERTGGTYSTLKVQPAELEDSGVYFCASSQDGRDTGELFFGEGSRLTVL.

This clone was detected ten times or more. In DNA, the CDR3 is TGCAGCGTTGTTGTCGGGCAGGGTTATGGCTACACCTTC. Translation gives CSVVVGQGYGYTF. The gene calls are TRBV29-1 and TRBJ1-2, with a possible D match to TRBD1 (5 bases). Deletions cut 4 bases from V and 5 bases from J, with 14 bases between. CDR1 and CDR2 from the germline V gene are SQVTM and ANQGSEA. The CDR3 is 13 amino acids.

The chain links TRBV5-4 to TRBJ1-2, with 8 bases aligning to TRBD1. Germline assignment: CDR1 SGHNT and CDR2 YYREEE (reference sequence). V lost 4 bases and J lost 8; bases outside the gene matches: 13. CDR3 size: 15 residues. In nucleotides, the CDR3 is TGTGCCAGCAGCCCTTTGGACAGGGAGGGGATGGGCTACACCTTC. It translates to CASSPLDREGMGYTF.

This clone was seen more than once but under ten times. This chain connects TRBV5-4 to TRBJ2-5; tentatively, D is TRBD1 (5 bases). Germline CDR1 reads SGHNT; CDR2 reads YYREEE (reference sequence). The germline V and J ends were trimmed by 4 bases and 4 bases, with 11 bases remaining between them. The CDR3 is 13 residues long. CDR3 coding DNA: TGTGCCAGCAGCCTGCAGGGTCGAGAGACCCAGTACTTC. It codes for CASSLQGRETQYF.

This rearrangement joins TRBV7-2 to TRBJ2-7; 8 nucleotides agree with TRBD2. Germline-derived CDR1 and CDR2 are SGHTA and FQGNSA. The CDR3 consists of 15 residues. V gave up 1 base and J gave up 2 bases; unmatched junction bases: 4. The CDR3 region is CASSLVTSATYEQYF. The DNA for the CDR3 is TGTGCCAGCAGCTTAGTGACTAGCGCGACCTACGAGCAGTACTTC.

This clone was seen only a few times. The rearrangement uses TRBV28 and TRBJ1-2; D might be TRBD1 (6 bases). V lost 6 bases and J lost 3, with 20 bases in between. This CDR3 is 16 amino acids long. Germline loops: CDR1 MDHEN, CDR2 SYDVKM. The CDR3 here is CASRPAGGASHYGYTF. The CDR3 DNA reads TGTGCCAGCAGACCCGCGGGGGGCGCGAGTCACTATGGCTACACCTTC.

Many counts were recorded for this clone. J is TRBJ2-6 and V is TRBV5-1, with a possible D match to TRBD1 (6 bases). Trimming took off 2 bases at V and 0 bases at J, with 6 bases between the two ends. The CDR3 is 15 amino acids. Germline loops: CDR1 SGHRS, CDR2 YFSETQ. CDR3 DNA sequence: TGCGCCAGCAGCTTACAGGGCTCTGGGGCCAACGTCCTGACTTTC. Its protein product is CASSLQGSGANVLTF.

The chain couples TRBV28 to TRBJ1-4; no clear D. The germline CDR1 and CDR2 sequences are MDHEN and SYDVKM. The CDR3 runs 11 residues. V was pared by 10 bases and J by 6 bases, with 9 bases between. As DNA, the CDR3 is TGTGCCATCGCGGGAGATGAAAAACTGTTTTTT. The encoded protein is CAIAGDEKLFF.

CDR3 nucleotides: TGTGCCAGCAGCCCACTGTCGGGGACAGGGTTTCACGAGCAGTACTTC. Its translation is CASSPLSGTGFHEQYF. The genes are TRBV5-4 and TRBJ2-7, with 9 bases matching TRBD1. CDR1 SGHNT and CDR2 YYREEE come from the germline V gene (reference sequence). The CDR3 totals 16 residues. The J segment lost 5 bases and the V segment lost 4 bases, leaving 13 bases of the junction unmatched.

DNA for the CDR3: TGTGCCAGCAGTTTTATGGACTCTATCTACGAGCAGTACTTC. Amino acids: CASSFMDSIYEQYF. The chain couples TRBV28 to TRBJ2-7; the D gene is possibly TRBD2 (5 bases). CDR3 length: 14 residues. Germline V gene sequence: CDR1 MDHEN, CDR2 SYDVKM. Trimming removed 3 bases at V and 3 bases at J, with 12 bases between.

In its sample, this clone was seen a few times. V gene TRBV19 combines with J gene TRBJ1-6; tentatively, D is TRBD1 (5 bases). V was pared by 8 bases and J by 6 bases, with 14 bases between. The V gene's germline CDR1 is LNHDA and CDR2 SQIVND (reference sequence). The CDR3 spans 14 residues. In DNA, the CDR3 is TGTGCCAGTTCGGGGGGGACGTTTAATTCACCCCTCCACTTT. As protein: CASSGGTFNSPLHF.

V usage is TRBV4-1 and J usage is TRBJ2-3, with TRBD1 identical over 8 bases. Germline V gene sequence: CDR1 MGHRA, CDR2 YSYEKL. J was trimmed by 1 base and V by 4 bases; bases with no gene match: 10. CDR3 length equals 17 residues. As DNA, the CDR3 is TGCGCCAGCAGCCTAGACCGGACAGGGTTCGGCACAGATACGCAGTATTTT. It specifies CASSLDRTGFGTDTQYF.

The chain couples TRBV28 to TRBJ1-2; TRBD1 aligns across 10 bases. J gave up 7 bases and V 6 bases, and 8 bases lay outside the gene matches. Germline loops: CDR1 MDHEN, CDR2 SYDVKM. The CDR3 loop spans 14 amino acids. CDR3 nucleotides: TGTGCCAGCAGGGGACGGACAGGGGGTCTTGGCTACACCTTC. Its protein is CASRGRTGGLGYTF.

This clone was counted many times. V gene TRBV7-7 combines with J gene TRBJ2-5; the D is unclear. Trimming cost V 10 bases and J 5 bases, with 11 bases left between them. The CDR3 loop spans 11 amino acids. CDR1 is SSHAT and CDR2 is FNYEAQ in the germline V gene (reference sequence). The CDR3: CATTRWETQYF. The CDR3 DNA reads as TGTGCCACCACACGATGGGAGACCCAGTACTTC.

Here the CDR3 reads CASSPLTGRAGNTIYF. CDR3 DNA sequence: TGTGCCAGCAGCCCCTTGACAGGGCGGGCTGGAAACACCATATATTTT. The chain has TRBV14 and TRBJ1-3, with 7 bases lining up with TRBD1. The CDR3 is 16 residues long. CDR1 is SGHDN and CDR2 is FVKESK in the germline V gene. Losses at the gene ends were 4 bases for V and 2 bases for J; bases not matched to a gene: 8.

The chain links TRBV30 to TRBJ2-1, with a weak D call TRBD1 (6 bases). Trimming took 0 bases from V and 2 from J, leaving 8 bases between them. The CDR3 spans 14 residues. Looked up from germline, CDR1 is GTSNPN and CDR2 is SVGIG (reference sequence). The CDR3 spells CAWSVGGPYNEQFF. The CDR3 DNA follows: TGTGCCTGGAGTGTAGGGGGTCCCTACAATGAGCAGTTCTTC.

The V gene is TRBV6-6, the J gene TRBJ2-7, with a possible D match to TRBD2 (6 bases). This CDR3 contains 13 residues. The V end lost 2 bases, the J end lost 5 bases, and 10 bases lay between the germline ends. From germline, CDR1 is MNHNY and CDR2 SVGAGI (reference sequence). The CDR3 reads CASSYRGGDEQYF. In DNA form, the CDR3 reads TGTGCCAGCAGTTACAGGGGAGGAGACGAGCAGTACTTC.

The gene calls are TRBV7-9 and TRBJ1-1, with D unclear. The length of the CDR3 is 13 residues. Germline V gene sequence: CDR1 SEHNR, CDR2 FQNEAQ (reference sequence). The V end lost 4 bases, the J end lost 1 base, and 7 bases lay between the germline ends. CDR3 in amino acids: CASSSYRNTEAFF. The DNA for the CDR3 is TGTGCCAGCAGCTCGTACAGGAACACTGAAGCTTTCTTT. The full variable domain, its missing parts supplied by reference TRBV7-9 and TRBJ1-1, is DTGVSQNPRHKITKRGQNVTFRCDPISEHNRLYWYRQTLGQGPEFLTYFQNEAQLEKSRLLSDRFSAERPKGSFSTLEIQRTEQGDSAMYLCASSSYRNTEAFFGQGTRLTVV.

This clone was detected only a few times. J is TRBJ2-7 and V is TRBV19; TRBD1 agrees at 9 bases. The ends lost 6 bases at V and 4 bases at J; junction bases unmatched: 10. The CDR3 contains 15 residues. Germline V CDR1 and CDR2: LNHDA, SQIVND (reference sequence). CDR3 amino acids: CASSPHRGRWYEQYF. The DNA for the CDR3 is TGTGCCAGTAGCCCCCACAGGGGGCGCTGGTACGAGCAGTACTTC.

The chain combines TRBV9 with TRBJ2-5; D may be TRBD2 (5 bases). The tail of the sequence fits TRBJ2-7 better, so the J call may be wrong. CDR3 length: 15 residues. In germline, CDR1 is SGDLS, CDR2 YYNGEE. The CDR3 loop reads CASSVESGRSYEQYF. The DNA for the CDR3 is TGTGCCAGCAGCGTAGAATCGGGGAGATCCTACGAGCAGTACTTC.

This clone was counted only a few times. This chain uses TRBV7-2 with TRBJ1-4; TRBD1 matches at 7 bases. The CDR3 consists of 14 residues. In germline, CDR1 is SGHTA, CDR2 FQGNSA. Unmatched junction bases numbered 5, after V lost 6 bases and J lost 4 bases. Here the CDR3 reads CASSRRDSNEKLFF. The CDR3 nucleotides read TGTGCCAGCAGTCGCCGGGACAGTAATGAAAAACTGTTTTTT.

The chain has TRBV11-3 and TRBJ2-2; no clear D gene. Germline lookup yields CDR1 SGHNT and CDR2 YENEEA. Trimming removed 1 base from V and 6 bases from J, with 6 bases in between. The CDR3 runs 13 residues. The CDR3 region has the DNA TGTGCCAGCAGCTTAGTCGAGTCCGGGGAGCTGTTTTTT. The encoded protein is CASSLVESGELFF.

This clone occurred a few times. This chain joins TRBV9 and TRBJ1-3; 8 positions agree with TRBD1. This CDR3 spans 14 amino acids. CDR1 is SGDLS, CDR2 YYNGEE, per germline. Losses at the gene ends were 4 bases for V and 4 bases for J; bases not matched to a gene: 4. CDR3: CASSPQGAGNTIYF. CDR3 nucleotides: TGTGCCAGCAGCCCTCAGGGGGCGGGAAACACCATATATTTT.

This clone has just a few counts. This chain connects TRBV18 to TRBJ2-5, with 8 bases matching TRBD2. CDR1 and CDR2 from the germline V gene are KGHSH and LQKENI. V was pared by 6 bases and J by 7 bases, with 16 bases of the junction left unmatched. The CDR3 extends over 16 amino acids. In DNA, the CDR3 is TGTGCCAGCTCCACCTTGAGGAGCGGGGGCCCAGGGACCCAGTACTTC. Translating it yields CASSTLRSGGPGTQYF.

This clone was counted between two and nine times. The V gene is TRBV10-3, the J gene TRBJ2-7; TRBD1 matches at 10 bases. Trimming at V came to 6 bases and at J to 5 bases, leaving 7 bases not matched to a gene. The CDR3 is 14 amino acids. Germline V gives CDR1 ENHRY, CDR2 SYGVKD. For the CDR3, the DNA is TGTGCCATCAGAAGACAGGGGGCGCCGGACGAGCAGTACTTC. Translating gives CAIRRQGAPDEQYF.

The J gene is TRBJ2-7, the V gene TRBV19; 7 bases are shared with TRBD1. CDR1 is LNHDA, CDR2 SQIVND, per germline (reference sequence). V gave up 4 bases and J gave up 6 bases; unmatched junction bases: 12. This CDR3 contains 15 residues. CDR3 sequence (DNA): TGTGCCAGTAGTAAAAACCCCGCGGACAGGCGCGAGCAGTACTTC. It specifies CASSKNPADRREQYF.

The gene calls are TRBV27 and TRBJ1-2; D not resolved. Trimming took 4 bases from V and 4 from J, leaving 13 bases between them. Germline V gene lookup returns CDR1 MNHEY and CDR2 SMNVEV (reference sequence). CDR3 size: 14 residues. CDR3 sequence reads: CASSSRGTTYGYTF. The CDR3 region has the DNA TGTGCCAGCAGTTCTCGGGGTACGACCTATGGCTACACCTTC.